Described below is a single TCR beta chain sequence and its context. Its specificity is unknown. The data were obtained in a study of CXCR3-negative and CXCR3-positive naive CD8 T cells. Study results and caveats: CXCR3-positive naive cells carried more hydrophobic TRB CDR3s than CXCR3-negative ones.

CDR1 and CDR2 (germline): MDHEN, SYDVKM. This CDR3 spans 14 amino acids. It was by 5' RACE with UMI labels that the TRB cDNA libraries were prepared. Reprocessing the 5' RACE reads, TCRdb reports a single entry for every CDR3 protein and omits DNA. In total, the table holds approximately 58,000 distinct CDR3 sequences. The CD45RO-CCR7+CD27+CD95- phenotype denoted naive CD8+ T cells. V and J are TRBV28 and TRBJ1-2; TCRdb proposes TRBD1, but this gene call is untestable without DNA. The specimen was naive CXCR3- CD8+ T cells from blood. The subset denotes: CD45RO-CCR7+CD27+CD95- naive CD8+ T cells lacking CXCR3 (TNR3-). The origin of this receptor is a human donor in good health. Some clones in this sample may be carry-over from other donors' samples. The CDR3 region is CASSLSSLTYGYTF.